This is a list of T cell receptor beta chains from one sample in a study of shared clonotypes between healthy human individuals. Only in-frame clones appear in the TCRdb table, and some are missing; sequencing was by immunoSEQ multiplex PCR. The table lists 2,500,000 or so clones, less than 95% of them singletons. The sample comprised naive CD4+ T cells from PBMCs. The receptors come from a man in his late teens or twenties in good health. Some clones in this sample may be carry-over from other donors' samples. The CDR3 runs from the conserved cysteine through the conserved F or W. D genes are given only for firm matches. Clone sizes are given selectively: once, few, many, or a class where the clone is expanded.

NA	TRBV5-1	NA	TRBJ1-1	CASSLMGGGGTEAFF	TGCGCCAGCAGCTTGATGGGGGGTGGCGGCACTGAAGCTTTCTTT
NA	TRBV21-1	NA	TRBJ2-3	CASSKEAGEVGHTDTQYF	TGTGCCAGCAGCAAAGAAGCGGGAGAGGTGGGGCACACAGATACGCAGTATTTT
NA	TRBV11-3	NA	TRBJ2-3	CASSQGYRDTQYF	TGTGCCAGCAGCCAAGGTTATCGGGATACGCAGTATTTT
NA	TRBV14	NA	TRBJ1-3	CASSQDAGSGNTIYF	TGTGCCAGCAGCCAAGATGCGGGGTCTGGAAACACCATATATTTT
NA	TRBV30	NA	TRBJ1-2	CAWTGYYGYTF	TGTGCCTGGACAGGGTACTATGGCTACACCTTC
TRBD1	TRBV15	NA	TRBJ1-1	CATSRAGTGLGEAFF	TGTGCCACCAGCAGAGCCGGGACAGGGTTAGGTGAAGCTTTCTTT
TRBD2	TRBV28	once	TRBJ2-2	CASSLGSGTNTGELFF	TGTGCCAGCAGTTTAGGTAGCGGGACGAACACCGGGGAGCTGTTTTTT
TRBD2	TRBV4-1	few	TRBJ2-1	CASSLAGGPDEQFF	TGCGCCAGCAGCCTAGCGGGAGGGCCCGATGAGCAGTTCTTC
NA	TRBV28	NA	TRBJ1-4	CASSSSGTEGEKLFF	TGTGCCAGCAGTTCATCCGGGACCGAGGGAGAAAAACTGTTTTTT
TRBD2	TRBV5-1	NA	TRBJ2-7	CASSSLAGALYEQYF	TGCGCCAGCAGCAGTTTAGCGGGAGCCCTCTACGAGCAGTACTTC
NA	TRBV28	NA	TRBJ2-7	CASSSYYEQYF	TGTGCCAGCAGTTCATATTACGAGCAGTACTTC
NA	TRBV5-4	NA	TRBJ1-1	CASSRPRGTEAFF	TGTGCCAGCAGCCGACCCAGGGGCACTGAAGCTTTCTTT
TRBD1	TRBV7-8	NA	TRBJ1-3	CASSSDRGAGNTIYF	TGTGCCAGCAGCTCAGACAGGGGCGCTGGAAACACCATATATTTT
NA	TRBV19	NA	TRBJ2-7	CASSKVRMGEQYF	TGTGCCAGTAGTAAGGTGAGGATGGGCGAGCAGTACTTC
TRBD2	TRBV5-4	NA	TRBJ2-1	CASNNNGRDHNEQFF	TGTGCCAGCAACAATAACGGGAGGGACCACAATGAGCAGTTCTTC
TRBD2	TRBV11-2	once	TRBJ2-3	CASSLEGGLAESTDTQYF	TGTGCCAGCAGCTTAGAGGGGGGACTAGCGGAAAGCACAGATACGCAGTATTTT
TRBD1	TRBV18	once	TRBJ2-3	CASSPRQGATDTQYF	TGTGCCAGCTCACCCAGACAGGGGGCCACAGATACGCAGTATTTT
NA	TRBV4-1	NA	TRBJ2-7	CASSREGDYEQYF	TGCGCCAGCAGCCGGGAGGGGGACTACGAGCAGTACTTC
NA	TRBV7-2	NA	TRBJ1-2	CASSREVSYGYTF	TGTGCCAGCAGCCGGGAGGTCAGCTATGGCTACACCTTC
NA	TRBV29-1	NA	TRBJ1-2	CSVAGGDYGYTF	TGCAGCGTTGCCGGGGGGGACTATGGCTACACCTTC
TRBD2	TRBV4-1	NA	TRBJ2-3	CASSQGPLTSGRDTDTQYF	TGCGCCAGCAGCCAAGGGCCTTTGACTAGCGGGAGGGACACAGATACGCAGTATTTT
TRBD1	TRBV28	NA	TRBJ2-3	CASSNQGAMESDTQYF	TGTGCCAGCAGCAATCAGGGGGCCATGGAGTCCGATACGCAGTATTTT
NA	TRBV5-1	NA	TRBJ2-1	CASSSPVAAYNEQFF	TGCGCCAGCAGCTCCCCCGTGGCGGCTTACAATGAGCAGTTCTTC